The 8 T cell receptor beta chains in this list originate from one sample, sequenced in a study of early stage breast cancer tumors. Assay: immunoSEQ multiplex PCR; the TCRdb copy retains only in-frame clones and omits some. The sample lists 20,000 to 25,000 clones; 76% were seen once. Sequences were obtained from blood. The receptors stem from a person between 60 and 70 years old with breast cancer.

The chain is built from TRBV27 and TRBJ2-7; no definite D call. The CDR3 sequence is 13 residues long. V lost 3 bases and J 5 bases, leaving 11 bases between the germline ends. Germline V CDR1 and CDR2: MNHEY, SMNVEV (reference sequence). The CDR3 DNA reads TGTGCCAGCAGTTTCCCCTTCTCTAACGAGCAGTACTTC. Translated, it gives CASSFPFSNEQYF.

The chain links TRBV6-6 to TRBJ2-7; weak D call: TRBD2 (5 bases). The germline V and J ends were trimmed by 0 bases and 3 bases, with 12 bases remaining between them. Germline values: CDR1 MNHNY, CDR2 SVGAGI (reference sequence). This CDR3 spans 15 amino acids. CDR3 protein: CASSYSRESGYEQYF. The CDR3 bases are TGTGCCAGCAGTTACTCGAGGGAATCCGGCTACGAGCAGTACTTC.

The V gene is TRBV5-6, the J gene TRBJ2-7, with D unclear. CDR3 length: 13 amino acids. The V end was cut by 0 bases, the J end by 4 bases, with 8 bases between. Germline V gene data show CDR1 as SGHDT and CDR2 as YYEEEE. CDR3 DNA: TGTGCCAGCAGCTTGGTTAGGGAATACGAGCAGTACTTC. Residues: CASSLVREYEQYF.

V gene TRBV5-1 combines with J gene TRBJ2-5; 9 positions agree with TRBD2. Germline V lookup: CDR1 SGHRS, CDR2 YFSETQ. Trimming removed 2 bases from V and 2 bases from J; junction bases left unmatched: 7. The CDR3 runs 16 residues. CDR3 amino acids: CASSFFAGGVQETQYF. CDR3 coding DNA: TGCGCCAGCAGCTTTTTTGCGGGGGGGGTACAAGAGACCCAGTACTTC.

The chain has TRBV9 and TRBJ2-3; the match to TRBD2 covers 12 bases. The CDR3 covers 15 residues. Germline V gives CDR1 SGDLS, CDR2 YYNGEE. V trimming: 7 bases; J trimming: 6 bases; junction bases outside the gene matches: 9. CDR3 DNA sequence: TGTGCCAGCGGAGCTAGCGGGAGGGATTGGGATACGCAGTATTTT. This sequence encodes CASGASGRDWDTQYF. Looking up the rest from reference TRBV9 and TRBJ2-3 gives the full variable domain: DSGVTQTPKHLITATGQRVTLRCSPRSGDLSVYWYQQSLDQGLQFLIQYYNGEERAKGNILERFSAQQFPDLHSELNLSSLELGDSALYFCASGASGRDWDTQYFGPGTRLTVL.

This sequence joins TRBV14 and TRBJ2-2; D is unclear. V gave up 8 bases and J gave up 3 bases, with 13 bases separating them. Per germline, CDR1 SGHDN and CDR2 FVKESK. The CDR3 loop spans 14 amino acids. Written as DNA, the CDR3 is TGTGCCAGCCGTTTCTCCCGGCACACCGGGGAGCTGTTTTTT. This codes for CASRFSRHTGELFF.

This rearrangement joins TRBV6-1 to TRBJ1-1; no reliable D call. This CDR3 region has 15 residues. The germline V gene has CDR1 MNHNS and CDR2 SASEGT. V lost 2 bases to trimming and J lost 1 base, with 11 bases between them. CDR3 residues: CASSERWETNTEAFF. CDR3 nucleotide sequence: TGTGCCAGCAGTGAACGATGGGAAACGAACACTGAAGCTTTCTTT.

The J gene is TRBJ2-3, the V gene TRBV25-1, with D tentatively TRBD1 (6 bases). The CDR3 spans 14 residues. Germline CDR1 is MGHDK and CDR2 is SYGVNS. The ends were cut back, 3 bases at V and 1 base at J, with 8 bases in the middle. In DNA, the CDR3 is TGTGCCAGCAGTGATGGGGGCCGCACAGATACGCAGTATTTT. Its protein product is CASSDGGRTDTQYF.